These 19 T cell receptor beta chains were sequenced from one sample in a study of tumor and adjacent non-tumor tissue in lung cancer. The template was RNA from unsorted bulk tissue. TCRbeta libraries were built with three rounds of nested PCR, modified from ARM-PCR. A single record per CDR3 protein comes from TCRdb applying MiXCR to the multiplex PCR reads. Here the sample spans 200,000 to 250,000 distinct CDR3 sequences, 70% to 75% being singletons. Sequencing was carried out using lung tumor tissue. All receptors derive from a man aged 55 to 70 with non-small cell lung cancer.

As to this clonotype: The junction and the germline gene differ at one end; a read error may be behind it. This rearrangement joins TRBV20-1 to TRBJ2-1; the D gene is possibly TRBD1 (6 bases). CDR3 length equals 14 residues. Germline assignment: CDR1 DFQATT and CDR2 SNEGSKA (reference sequence). The CDR3 loop is CSASTGTGWDEHFF. DNA for the CDR3: TGCAGTGCTAGTACAGGGACGGGCTGGGATGAGCACTTCTTC.

This clonotype was detected a few times. This chain uses TRBV5-6 with TRBJ2-2; D might be TRBD1 (6 bases). The V and J ends lost 9 bases and 3 bases respectively, with 12 bases between them. CDR1 SGHDT and CDR2 YYEEEE come from the germline V gene. This CDR3 spans 13 amino acids. For the CDR3, the DNA is TGTGCCATGAGTAGGGGGTACACCGGGGAGCTGTTTTTT. This sequence encodes CAMSRGYTGELFF. Variable domain in full (rest from reference TRBV5-6 and TRBJ2-2): DAGVTQSPTHLIKTRGQQVTLRCSPKSGHDTVSWYQQALGQGPQFIFQYYEEEERQRGNFPDRFSGHQFPNYSSELNVNALLLGDSALYLCAMSRGYTGELFFGEGSRLTVL.

As to this clonotype: A much larger clone differs by one base, so this may be a read error. The gene calls are TRBV6-5 and TRBJ1-2, with D hard to call. Trimming removed 6 bases from V and 0 bases from J, with 17 bases in between. The germline V gene encodes CDR1 MNHEY and CDR2 SVGAGI. This CDR3 spans 16 amino acids. CDR3 in amino acids: CASRPRTLVPNYGYTF. The CDR3 DNA follows: TGTGCCAGCAGGCCCCGCACTCTGGTCCCTAACTATGGCTACACCTTC.

Regarding this clonotype: With a much larger clone just one base away, this may be a read error. The chain combines TRBV20-1 with TRBJ2-2; D possibly matches TRBD1 or TRBD2 (5 bases each). CDR1 is DFQATT, CDR2 SNEGSKA, per germline (reference sequence). Trimming removed 5 bases from V and 2 bases from J, with 12 bases in between. The CDR3 loop spans 14 amino acids. In nucleotides, the CDR3 is TGCAGTGCTGGGACGACGGATAACACCGGGGAGCTGTTTTTT. Translation: CSAGTTDNTGELFF.

As regards this clonotype: A read error may produce the germline difference seen at one junction end. This chain links TRBV12-5 with TRBJ2-7; D perhaps matches TRBD2 (5 bases). The CDR3 sequence is 15 residues long. Germline assignment: CDR1 LGHNT and CDR2 FRNRAP. The CDR3 coding sequence is TGTGCTAGTGGGTTGGACCACACGGGGAGCTACGAGCACTACTTC. This sequence encodes CASGLDHTGSYEHYF.

A word on this clonotype: A read error may produce the germline difference seen at one junction end. The rearrangement joins TRBV20-1 to TRBJ2-2, with D maybe TRBD2 (6 bases). Germline-derived CDR1 and CDR2 are DFQATT and SNEGSKA (reference sequence). This CDR3 is built from 17 residues. In nucleotides, the CDR3 is TGCAGTGCTAGGAGCACCGGATTAGCGGCGAACACCGGGAAGCTGTTTTTT. It is translated as CSARSTGLAANTGKLFF.

The chain links TRBV5-5 to TRBJ2-1, with TRBD1 identical over 10 bases. Germline-derived CDR1 and CDR2 are SGHKS and YYEKEE (reference sequence). The CDR3 is 15 residues long. The V gene end was trimmed by 6 bases and the J gene end by 12 bases; junction bases not matched to a gene: 15. The CDR3 here is CASTLGGTGVNGQFF. The DNA of the CDR3 is TGTGCCAGCACCCTCGGGGGGACAGGGGTTAACGGGCAGTTCTTC.

The sample holds one count of this clonotype. Germline and junction disagree at one end, which may indicate a read error. The V gene is TRBV11-3, the J gene TRBJ2-2; 12 nucleotides agree with TRBD2. This CDR3 comprises 16 residues. Germline CDR1 is SGHNT and CDR2 is YENEEA. The CDR3 nucleotides are TGTGTCAGCAGGCGGACTAGCGGGACGGGGACCGGGGAGCTGTTTTTT. Translating it yields CVSRRTSGTGTGELFF.

On this clonotype itself: The missing conserved phenylalanine or tryptophan at the end of this CDR3 makes a read error likely. V is TRBV6-6 and J is TRBJ2-5, with D possibly matching TRBD1 (5 bases). Germline V gene data show CDR1 as MNHNY and CDR2 as SVGAGI (reference sequence). The CDR3 covers 16 residues. Trimming removed 6 bases from V and 4 bases from J, with 21 bases in between. The CDR3 DNA reads TGTGCCAGCAGCTCATCCCTGCAGGGCGCCCGAGAGACCCAGTACCTC. It is translated as CASSSSLQGARETQYL.

The chain recombines TRBV5-4 with TRBJ1-2; D not certain. Germline V gene data show CDR1 as SGHNT and CDR2 as YYREEE (reference sequence). The CDR3 has 15 residues. V lost 3 bases and J lost 1, with 13 bases in between. DNA for the CDR3: TGTGCCAGCAGCTATGGGCACGGGATTAACTATGGCTACACCTTC. Translating it yields CASSYGHGINYGYTF.

Regarding this clonotype: At one end, the junction sequence differs from germline, possibly due to a read error. The chain couples TRBV7-9 to TRBJ2-2, with unresolved D. The CDR3 length is 14 residues. From germline, CDR1 is SEHNR and CDR2 FQNEAQ (reference sequence). For the CDR3, the DNA is TGTGCCAGCAGCCGATATAGTGACACCGGGCAGCTGTTTTTT. Amino acid sequence: CASSRYSDTGQLFF.

On this clonotype: The final CDR3 position lacks the conserved phenylalanine or tryptophan, pointing to a likely read error. This chain joins TRBV20-1 and TRBJ2-5, with 8 nucleotides matching TRBD2. Germline CDR1 reads DFQATT; CDR2 reads SNEGSKA (reference sequence). This CDR3 is 14 amino acids long. CDR3 bases: TGTAGTGTACAGCTAGCGGGCCTTCAAGAGACCCAGTACATC. It translates to CSVQLAGLQETQYI.

In regard to this clonotype: Relative to the germline gene, one junction end is altered; a read error may explain this. The chain employs TRBV5-4 and TRBJ1-4; D may be TRBD1 (6 bases). CDR3 length: 15 residues. Per germline, CDR1 SGHNT and CDR2 YYREEE (reference sequence). The CDR3 DNA sequence: TGCGCCAGCAGCGTACAGGGTGCAGTTCGGGGAAAACAGTTTTTT. Translation: CASSVQGAVRGKQFF.

In the case of this clonotype: A much bigger clone sits one base away, suggesting this may be a read error. The V call is TRBV4-3, the J call TRBJ1-1; possible D gene TRBD1, 5 bases. The CDR3 contains 15 residues. CDR1 and CDR2 from the germline V gene are LGHNA and YSLEER. The CDR3 DNA sequence: TGCGCCAGCAGCCAAGAGGGGCTACTGAACACTGAAGCTTTATTT. This translates into CASSQEGLLNTEALF.

With regard to this clonotype: A read error may account for a junction end that differs from germline. The genes are TRBV6-1 and TRBJ1-1, with D unclear. Germline CDR1 is MNHNS and CDR2 is SASEGT. This CDR3 has 14 amino acids. The DNA for the CDR3 is TGTGCCAGCAGTTTTGGATTTTCGAACACCGAAGCTTCCTTT. It specifies CASSFGFSNTEASF.

Comments on this clonotype: A single base separates this from a much larger clone, so it may be a read error. The chain is built from TRBV12-3 or TRBV12-4 and TRBJ1-1; D is ambiguous. The CDR3 runs to 12 residues. Here the CDR3 reads CASGIMNTEALF. In nucleotides, the CDR3 is TGTGCCAGCGGAATTATGAACACTGAAGCTCTCTTT.

In the case of this clonotype: This clone may be a read error of a much larger clone one base away. The chain employs TRBV20-1 and TRBJ2-5; TRBD1 agrees at 8 bases. The CDR3 is made up of 12 amino acids. Germline values: CDR1 DFQATT, CDR2 SNEGSKA (reference sequence). CDR3 DNA sequence: TGCAGTGCTACAGGGGGCCAAGAGATCCAGTACTTC. Translation gives CSATGGQEIQYF.

In the case of this clonotype: A read error may produce the germline difference seen at one junction end. The J gene is TRBJ2-1, the V gene TRBV11-3, with 8 bases identical to TRBD2. Germline lookup yields CDR1 SGHNT and CDR2 YENEEA. This CDR3 contains 17 residues. CDR3 protein: CASSLERGLEGDYKPFF. The CDR3 DNA reads TGTGCCAGCAGCCTAGAACGGGGACTAGAGGGAGATTATAAGCCGTTCTTC.

Comments on this clonotype: A read error is possible here, since a much larger clone lies one base away. The V and J genes are TRBV12-3 or TRBV12-4 and TRBJ2-2, with a possible D match to TRBD2 (6 bases). The CDR3 runs to 15 residues. CDR3 sequence: CTSSLRTIGVGELFF. Here the CDR3 DNA reads TGTACCAGCAGTTTAAGGACTATCGGCGTCGGGGAGCTGTTTTTT.